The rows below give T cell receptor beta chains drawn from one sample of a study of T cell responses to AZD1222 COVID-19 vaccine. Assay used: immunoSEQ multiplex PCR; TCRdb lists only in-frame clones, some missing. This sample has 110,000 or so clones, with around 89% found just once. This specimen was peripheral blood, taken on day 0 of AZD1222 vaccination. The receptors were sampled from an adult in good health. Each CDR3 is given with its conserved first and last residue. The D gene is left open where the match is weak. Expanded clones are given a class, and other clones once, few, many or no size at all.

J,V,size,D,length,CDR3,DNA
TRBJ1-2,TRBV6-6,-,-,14,CASSGQQNNYGYTF,TGTGCCAGCAGCGGACAGCAAAATAACTATGGCTACACCTTC
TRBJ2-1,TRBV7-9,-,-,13,CASSVLYGGEQFF,TGTGCCAGCAGCGTCCTGTACGGGGGTGAGCAGTTCTTC
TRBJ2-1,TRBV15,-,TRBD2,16,CATSRDIAGSGNEQFF,TGTGCCACCAGCAGAGATATAGCGGGTTCGGGCAATGAGCAGTTCTTC
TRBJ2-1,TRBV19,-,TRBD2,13,CATLAGEVGEQFF,TGTGCCACCTTAGCGGGAGAAGTAGGGGAGCAGTTCTTC
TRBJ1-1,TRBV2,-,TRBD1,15,CASILRQGRAPEAFF,TGTGCCAGCATCCTAAGACAGGGACGAGCCCCCGAAGCTTTCTTT
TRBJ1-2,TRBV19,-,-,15,CASSSFRDTNYGYTF,TGTGCCAGTAGTTCATTTCGGGATACTAACTATGGCTACACCTTC
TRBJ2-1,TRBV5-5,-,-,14,CASSLRGPGNEQFF,TGTGCCAGCAGCTTAAGGGGACCGGGCAATGAGCAGTTCTTC
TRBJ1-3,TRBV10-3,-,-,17,CAISEAGRDVSGNTIYF,TGTGCCATCAGTGAGGCTGGCAGGGACGTCTCTGGAAACACCATATATTTT
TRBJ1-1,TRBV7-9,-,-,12,CASSGLGTEAFF,TGTGCCAGCAGTGGATTGGGCACTGAAGCTTTCTTT
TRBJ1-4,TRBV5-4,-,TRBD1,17,CASSLGGGLPGGEKLFF,TGTGCCAGCAGCTTGGGAGGGGGCCTCCCCGGTGGTGAAAAACTGTTTTTT
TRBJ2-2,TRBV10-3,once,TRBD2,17,CAISESGTSGSTGELFF,TGTGCCATCAGTGAATCCGGGACTAGCGGTAGCACCGGGGAGCTGTTTTTT
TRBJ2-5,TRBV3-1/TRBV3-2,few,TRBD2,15,CASTRLAGTKETQYF,TGTGCCAGCACCCGACTAGCGGGAACTAAAGAGACCCAGTACTTC
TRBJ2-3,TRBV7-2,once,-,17,CASSSPDWDQAGNTQYF,TGTGCCAGCAGCTCACCGGATTGGGACCAGGCGGGAAATACGCAGTATTTT
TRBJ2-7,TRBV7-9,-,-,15,CASTPPRYTAYEQYF,TGTGCCAGCACCCCTCCGAGGTATACGGCTTACGAGCAGTACTTC
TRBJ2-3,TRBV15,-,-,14,CATSTRKESDTQYF,TGTGCCACCAGCACCCGGAAAGAGTCAGATACGCAGTATTTT
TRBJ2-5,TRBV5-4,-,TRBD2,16,CASRRRLAGEGETQYF,TGTGCCAGCAGAAGAAGACTAGCGGGAGAGGGGGAGACCCAGTACTTC
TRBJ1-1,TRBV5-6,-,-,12,CASSLEWTGAFF,TGTGCCAGCAGCTTGGAATGGACTGGGGCTTTCTTT
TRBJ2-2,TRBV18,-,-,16,CASSPGTGPSTGELFF,TGTGCCAGCTCACCAGGTACGGGCCCTAGCACCGGGGAGCTGTTTTTT
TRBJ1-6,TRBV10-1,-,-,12,CATEWANSPLHF,TGCGCCACGGAGTGGGCAAATTCACCCCTCCACTTT
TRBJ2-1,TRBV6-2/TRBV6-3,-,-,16,CASSWSKNPPNNEQFF,TGTGCCAGCAGTTGGTCCAAGAACCCCCCCAATAATGAGCAGTTCTTC
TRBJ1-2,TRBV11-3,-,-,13,CASSPSRNGGYTF,TGTGCCAGCAGCCCGAGCCGCAATGGGGGCTACACCTTC
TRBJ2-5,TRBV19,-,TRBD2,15,CASSTGLAEQETQYF,TGTGCCAGTAGTACGGGACTAGCGGAACAAGAGACCCAGTACTTC